The present entry profiles one T cell receptor (beta chain) with its context. What it binds is unknown. Trimming removed 5 bases from V and 0 bases from J, with 12 bases in between. This CDR3 comprises 14 residues. Germline CDR1 GTSNPN, CDR2 SVGIG (reference sequence). This sample is part of a study of T cells in localized non-small cell lung cancer. Sequencing was performed with immunoSEQ multiplex PCR; in TCRdb, only in-frame clones are kept and a portion is missing. The sample gives 20,000 to 30,000 clones, about 86% of which show up once; 4.5% to 7% is in the top ten. Findings and limits, study-wide: Investigators sequenced only a single tumor region, leaving heterogeneity possible. A median of approximately 60 of the top 100 tumor clones appeared in adjacent lung, which was paired and uninvolved. Longer overall survival was seen with higher T cell density measured in blood. Compared with tumor, uninvolved adjacent lung displayed greater T cell clonality, ranking highest overall.

This receptor was identified in a male donor at least 60 years old with stage II squamous cell lung carcinoma. The chain links TRBV30 to TRBJ2-3; D gene ambiguous. Sequenced here: peripheral blood, sampled before any cancer treatment. The CDR3 reads CAWATFFSTDTQYF. Here the CDR3 DNA reads TGTGCCTGGGCGACCTTTTTTAGCACAGATACGCAGTATTTT.